The clone carrying this TCR beta chain was detected only a few times. The sample originates from a study of shared clonotypes between healthy human individuals. Each subset's genomic DNA was shared equally among a number of immunoSEQ plates. In the original analysis: Filtering was not the same, since immunoSEQ gave junction-only sequences without quality scores. This table comes from immunoSEQ multiplex PCR, and its TCRdb copy is limited to in-frame clones, with some not included. D and trimming come from the DNA, and the V and J calls and clone size come from that table. The sample includes 470,000 or so clones, approximately 82% seen only once; the top ten take 9.5% to 15%. V was pared by 6 bases and J by 0 bases, with 18 bases between. The CDR3 runs to 16 residues. CDR1 MDHEN and CDR2 SYDVKM come from the germline V gene.

The chain uses TRBV28 and TRBJ2-7; tentatively, D is TRBD1 (5 bases). This TCR came from a woman aged 40 to 50 in good health. Some clones in this sample may be carry-over from other donors' samples. Specimen: PBMCs. The chain's CDR3 is CASSHPWGQSSYEQYF. The CDR3 DNA reads as TGTGCCAGCAGCCACCCCTGGGGCCAGAGCTCCTACGAGCAGTACTTC.